Reported below is one T cell receptor beta chain. The antigen is not known. The assay was immunoSEQ multiplex PCR, and TCRdb's table has in-frame clones only and misses some. The sample shows tens of thousands of clones, more than 75% of them seen only once. Germline lookup yields CDR1 MNHEY and CDR2 SMNVEV (reference sequence). The trim removed 2 bases at V and 2 bases at J, leaving 7 bases unmatched. The CDR3 is 18 residues long. This sample was taken from a study of OX40 agonist ivuxolimab in advanced cancers. Whole-study findings and limits: At doses 0.1 to 3.0 mg/kg, CD4+ and CD8+ clones expanded.

The source is an adult with an advanced solid tumor such as melanoma, head and neck, liver or kidney cancer. The source material was CD4+ or CD8+ T cells sorted from blood, sampled in a trial of the OX40 agonist ivuxolimab. V and J are TRBV27 and TRBJ1-5; 12 positions agree with TRBD1. CDR3 sequence: CASSLTGTGGWGNQPQHF. The CDR3 coding sequence is TGTGCCAGCAGTTTAACGGGGACAGGGGGCTGGGGCAATCAGCCCCAGCATTTT.